Presented here are 18 T cell receptor beta chains from one specimen sequenced in a study of T cell repertoires in cytomegalovirus infection. TCRdb itself ran the reads through MiXCR, one entry per CDR3 protein. The table has roughly 920,000 distinct CDR3 sequences, around 29% seen once. For these receptors, no antigen is known. Sample: cultured CD8+ T cells from PBMCs, taken from culture after CMV antigen stimulation. The receptors were gathered from a human donor in good health (CMV status not recorded). Some clones in this sample may be carry-over from other donors' samples.

This chain links TRBV29-1 with TRBJ2-3; 9 bases match TRBD1. The germline CDR1 and CDR2 sequences are SQVTM and ANQGSEA. V lost 1 base to trimming and J lost 4 bases; unmatched junction nucleotides: 6. The CDR3 has 15 residues. Here the CDR3 DNA reads TGCAGCGTTGAAGGACGCGGACAGGGGTCAGATACGCAGTATTTT. Amino acids: CSVEGRGQGSDTQYF.

As DNA, the CDR3 is TGTGCCAGCAGACCTCTTGTTCCGGACAGGGGGTCCTACGAGCAGTACGTC. Its translation: CASRPLVPDRGSYEQYV. This rearrangement joins TRBV28 to TRBJ2-7; TRBD1 matches at 10 bases. V shed 6 bases, J shed 1 base, and the junction held 12 bases outside the gene matches. The CDR3 spans 17 residues. Germline V gene lookup returns CDR1 MDHEN and CDR2 SYDVKM.

This clonotype is a singleton in its sample. The rearrangement uses TRBV5-5 and TRBJ2-7, with TRBD1 matching over 7 bases. Germline assignment: CDR1 SGHKS and CDR2 YYEKEE (reference sequence). With 5 bases clipped from V and 6 bases from J, the junction kept 8 bases outside the gene matches. There are 13 residues in the CDR3. The chain's CDR3 is CASSYDRVGEQYV. CDR3 DNA: TGTGCCAGCAGTTACGACAGGGTCGGCGAGCAGTACGTC.

This clonotype was counted at least ten times. The chain couples TRBV12-3 or TRBV12-4 to TRBJ2-5; TRBD2 aligns across 12 bases. J gave up 5 bases and V 2 bases, and 6 bases lay outside the gene matches. The CDR3 is 16 amino acids. The CDR3 region has the DNA TGTGCCAGCAGTTTACTCCTAGCGGGGGGGCGGGAGACCCAGTACTTC. This sequence encodes CASSLLLAGGRETQYF.

The gene calls are TRBV27 and TRBJ2-2; 7 nucleotides line up with TRBD2. The CDR3 is made up of 17 amino acids. V trimming: 6 bases; J trimming: 6 bases; junction bases outside the gene matches: 16. Germline V lookup: CDR1 MNHEY, CDR2 SMNVEV (reference sequence). CDR3 nucleotide sequence: TGTGCCAGCAGAAAGGATGGGGGGGGATGGAAGGCCGGGGAGCTGTTTTTT. This translates into CASRKDGGGWKAGELFF.

This clonotype came up many times. V is TRBV10-3 and J is TRBJ2-1; weak D call: TRBD1 (6 bases). CDR3 length: 16 amino acids. Deletions cut 0 bases from V and 3 bases from J, with 12 bases between. Germline lookup yields CDR1 ENHRY and CDR2 SYGVKD. In DNA form, the CDR3 reads TGTGCCATCAGTGAGTCGGCAAGGACAGACTACAATGAGCAGTTCTTC. Encoded protein: CAISESARTDYNEQFF.

The J gene is TRBJ1-2, the V gene TRBV10-2; D gene unclear. The CDR3 loop spans 12 amino acids. CDR1 and CDR2 from the germline V gene are WSHSY and SAAADI. Trimming took 2 bases from V and 7 from J, leaving 8 bases between them. CDR3 bases: TGCGCCAGCAGTGAGGGTTTGGTTGGCTACACCTTC. Residues: CASSEGLVGYTF.

In this sample, this clonotype turned up once. The V gene is TRBV24-1, the J gene TRBJ2-1, with 8 bases aligning to TRBD2. The CDR3 is made up of 14 amino acids. The germline gives CDR1 KGHDR, CDR2 SFDVKD. The V and J ends lost 0 bases and 8 bases, in that order; junction bases with no gene match: 2. The CDR3 reads CATSDLRGGYEQFF. The CDR3 coding sequence is TGTGCCACCAGTGATTTGCGCGGGGGGTATGAGCAGTTCTTC.

This clonotype was seen more than once but under ten times. The chain has TRBV7-9 and TRBJ2-7; perhaps D is TRBD1 or TRBD2 (6 bases each). Germline CDR1 SEHNR, CDR2 FQNEAQ (reference sequence). The CDR3 totals 13 residues. Trimming removed 5 bases from V and 6 bases from J, with 14 bases in between. The CDR3 protein is CASSAPEGGEQYV. The CDR3 DNA sequence: TGTGCCAGCAGCGCGCCCGAGGGGGGCGAGCAGTACGTC.

This sequence joins TRBV20-1 and TRBJ1-1; the D is unclear. Germline V gene data show CDR1 as DFQATT and CDR2 as SNEGSKA (reference sequence). The CDR3 is made up of 12 amino acids. The germline V and J ends were trimmed by 5 bases and 3 bases, with 10 bases remaining between them. DNA of the CDR3: TGCAGTGCTCCAGTGAGGGACACTGAAGCTTTCTTT. Translation: CSAPVRDTEAFF.

This chain connects TRBV15 to TRBJ2-3; D gene uncertain. CDR3 length: 13 residues. Trimming pared 3 bases from V and 6 bases from J, leaving 10 bases between. Per germline, CDR1 LNHNV and CDR2 YYDKDF (reference sequence). CDR3 region: CATSSRRSDTQYF. CDR3 nucleotides: TGTGCCACCAGCAGTCGCCGGTCGGATACGCAGTATTTT.

This clonotype appeared a few times. The gene calls are TRBV7-6 and TRBJ1-6; D is perhaps TRBD1 (5 bases). Germline V gene lookup returns CDR1 SGHVS and CDR2 FNYEAQ. V was trimmed by 3 bases and J by 5 bases, leaving 23 bases between them. The length of the CDR3 is 19 residues. The CDR3 loop reads CASSFWDYGQSTNNSPLHF. The DNA for the CDR3 is TGTGCCAGCAGCTTCTGGGACTACGGCCAGAGCACCAATAATTCACCCCTCCACTTT.

This clonotype was recorded at least ten times. This chain links TRBV7-9 with TRBJ1-5; D not certain. V dropped 6 bases and J dropped 5 bases, with 14 bases sitting between them. Germline CDR1 SEHNR, CDR2 FQNEAQ (reference sequence). This CDR3 is 14 amino acids long. CDR3 nucleotide sequence: TGTGCCAGCAGTTTGGGAGGGCGCGATCAGCCCCAGCATTTT. This sequence encodes CASSLGGRDQPQHF. The entire variable domain, with the rest obtained from reference TRBV7-9 and TRBJ1-5, is as follows: DTGVSQNPRHKITKRGQNVTFRCDPISEHNRLYWYRQTLGQGPEFLTYFQNEAQLEKSRLLSDRFSAERPKGSFSTLEIQRTEQGDSAMYLCASSLGGRDQPQHFGDGTRLSIL.

This chain connects TRBV12-3 or TRBV12-4 to TRBJ2-1; D ambiguous. V was trimmed by 6 bases and J by 3 bases, leaving 9 bases between them. This CDR3 region has 13 residues. The CDR3 DNA is TGTGCCAGCAGCCCTATAGTCTACAATGAGCAGTTCTTC. Translated: CASSPIVYNEQFF.

As concerns this clonotype: This may come from a read error, since a much larger clone is one base off. The chain couples TRBV7-2 to TRBJ2-7; D remains ambiguous. Germline V gene data show CDR1 as SGHTA and CDR2 as FQGNSA. This CDR3 region has 13 residues. The CDR3 protein is CASNLGRTYEQYF. The DNA for the CDR3 is TGTGCCAGCAACTTAGGCAGAACCTACGAGCAGTACTTC.

This clonotype appeared many times. The rearrangement links TRBV7-2 to TRBJ1-2, with a weak D call TRBD1 (5 bases). The CDR3 is made up of 14 amino acids. V lost 3 bases and J 3 bases, leaving 11 bases between the germline ends. Germline V gives CDR1 SGHTA, CDR2 FQGNSA. CDR3 loop: CASSFSGTDYGYTF. Written as DNA, the CDR3 is TGTGCCAGCAGCTTTTCCGGGACGGACTATGGCTACACCTTC.

The V call is TRBV24-1, the J call TRBJ2-5; TRBD1 aligns across 7 bases. J was trimmed by 5 bases and V by 3 bases; bases with no gene match: 8. The CDR3 is 15 residues long. Germline loops: CDR1 KGHDR, CDR2 SFDVKD. The CDR3 sequence: CATSDTDRVFETQYF. The CDR3 DNA reads as TGTGCCACCAGTGATACCGACAGGGTTTTCGAGACCCAGTACTTC.

The CDR3 bases are TGCAGCGTCTATTGGGGGGGACAGGGGTTCACCGGGGAGCTGTTTTTT. This translates into CSVYWGGQGFTGELFF. The gene calls are TRBV29-1 and TRBJ2-2; 10 nucleotides line up with TRBD1. Germline V CDR1 and CDR2: SQVTM, ANQGSEA. This CDR3 is 16 amino acids long. Germline trimming cut 6 bases from V and 4 bases from J; bases unmatched to any gene: 11.